This note documents a single T cell receptor (beta chain) sequence. As yet, its antigen is unknown. The data were taken from a study of blood T cells in healthy people across ages. Study results and limitations: Older age coincided with a roughly linear decline in TCR beta diversity per million T cells. Nothing was known about donor CMV status, and this possibly confounded expanded clonotype changes.

A J-beta primer mix and a sample-barcoded 5' primer were used in a second PCR of about 7 to 12 cycles. In TCRdb, the 5' RACE reads were re-called with MiXCR into one record per CDR3 protein. The sample has about 680,000 distinct CDR3 sequences; about 52% are singletons. Those donating, healthy Caucasian individuals from Russia, were aged roughly 6 to 90. Total RNA was isolated from each sample in quantities of at least 5 micrograms. The origin of this receptor is a woman aged 55 to 70 in good health. What was sequenced was blood.

The chain's CDR3 is CASSLDGAGTGELFF. CDR3 sequence (DNA): TGCGCCAGCAGCTTGGACGGGGCGGGCACCGGGGAGCTGTTTTTT. This chain connects TRBV5-1 to TRBJ2-2; tentatively, D is TRBD1 or TRBD2 (5 bases each). CDR1 is SGHRS, CDR2 YFSETQ, per germline. V lost 0 bases and J lost 4, with 10 bases in between. This CDR3 comprises 15 residues.